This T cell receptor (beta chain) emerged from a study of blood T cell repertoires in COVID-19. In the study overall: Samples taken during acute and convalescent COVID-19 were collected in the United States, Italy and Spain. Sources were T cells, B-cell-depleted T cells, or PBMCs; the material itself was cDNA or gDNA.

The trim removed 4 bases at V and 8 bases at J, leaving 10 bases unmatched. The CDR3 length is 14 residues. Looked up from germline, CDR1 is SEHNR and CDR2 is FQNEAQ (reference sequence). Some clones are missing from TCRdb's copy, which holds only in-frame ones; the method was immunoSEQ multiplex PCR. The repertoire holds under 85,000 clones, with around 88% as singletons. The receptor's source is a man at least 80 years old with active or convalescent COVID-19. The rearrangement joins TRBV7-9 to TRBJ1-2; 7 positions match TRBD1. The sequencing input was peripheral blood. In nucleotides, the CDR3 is TGTGCCAGCAGCTCCCAAGACAGGGCAGGGGGCTACACCTTC. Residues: CASSSQDRAGGYTF.